Shown below are 18 T cell receptor beta chains from a single sample sequenced in a study of T cells in Graves' hyperthyroidism and ophthalmopathy. TCR beta CDR3 regions were amplified from RNA. The study used the HTBI primer set for a first-round RT-PCR of the TCR CDR3. TCRdb analysed the multiplex PCR reads with MiXCR anew, one entry per CDR3 protein. The sample lists 360,000 or so distinct CDR3 sequences; around 18% were seen once. Material: blood. The receptors derive from a woman in her forties with Graves' ophthalmopathy.

Ten or more counts support this clonotype. The V call is TRBV28, the J call TRBJ2-4, with D maybe TRBD2 (5 bases). With 2 bases removed from V and 8 bases from J, the gap between germline ends came to 28 bases. CDR1 and CDR2 (germline): MDHEN, SYDVKM. The CDR3 spans 19 residues. Here the CDR3 reads CASSLTTVGGVSPRDIQYF. CDR3 in DNA: TGTGCCAGCAGTTTAACGACCGTCGGAGGAGTTTCTCCCCGGGACATTCAGTACTTC.

This clonotype has a count of ten or more. The chain is built from TRBV27 and TRBJ1-5; D perhaps matches TRBD1 (6 bases). The CDR3 is 15 residues long. V was clipped by 2 bases and J by 3 bases, with 11 bases between them. The germline gives CDR1 MNHEY, CDR2 SMNVEV (reference sequence). CDR3 amino acids: CASSLNRVFNQPQHF. The DNA of the CDR3 is TGTGCCAGCAGTTTAAACAGGGTTTTCAATCAGCCCCAGCATTTT.

This clonotype has ten or more counts. The DNA for the CDR3 is TGTGCCAGCAGTTTTAGTGCGGGACGGGAGACCCAGTACTTC. This gives the protein CASSFSAGRETQYF. The chain combines TRBV12-3 or TRBV12-4 with TRBJ2-5; D is perhaps TRBD2 (6 bases). V was clipped by 3 bases and J by 5 bases, with 13 bases between them. The CDR3 covers 14 residues.

This clonotype was counted ten times or more. The chain joins TRBV6-5 to TRBJ2-7; no definite D call. V shed 0 bases and J shed 3 bases, with 12 bases lying between them. The length of the CDR3 is 15 residues. Germline values: CDR1 MNHEY, CDR2 SVGAGI. The CDR3 DNA reads as TGTGCCAGCAGTTACTCGAGAGAGGCCGACTACGAGCAGTACTTC. Translating it yields CASSYSREADYEQYF.

The V call is TRBV7-2, the J call TRBJ2-7; TRBD2 is a possible D gene (5 bases). Germline CDR1 SGHTA, CDR2 FQGNSA. With 5 bases removed from V and 0 bases from J, the gap between germline ends came to 14 bases. The CDR3 extends over 15 amino acids. Here the CDR3 reads CASSPARESSYEQYF. CDR3 nucleotides: TGTGCCAGCAGCCCCGCCCGGGAAAGCTCCTACGAGCAGTACTTC.

This clonotype was detected ten times or more. The rearrangement joins TRBV6-1 to TRBJ2-7; possibly TRBD1 or TRBD2 for D (7 bases each). Between the trimmed V and J ends, which lost 2 bases and 2 bases, there was a span of 16 bases. Germline CDR1 is MNHNS and CDR2 is SASEGT. This CDR3 contains 16 residues. CDR3 sequence reads: CASSEQGGGQTYEQYF. The CDR3 DNA reads as TGTGCCAGCAGTGAACAGGGGGGGGGCCAAACCTACGAGCAGTACTTC.

There are a few counts of this clonotype. J is TRBJ2-5 and V is TRBV18; D remains unclear. Trimming cost V 6 bases and J 4 bases, with 15 bases left between them. CDR3 length: 14 amino acids. The germline gives CDR1 KGHSH, CDR2 LQKENI. The CDR3 nucleotides read TGTGCCAGCTCCCCTTTGATCCGGAGAGAGACCCAGTACTTC. This encodes CASSPLIRRETQYF.

This clonotype came up many times. This sequence joins TRBV7-9 and TRBJ1-5, with unresolved D. Germline V lookup: CDR1 SEHNR, CDR2 FQNEAQ (reference sequence). CDR3 length: 14 amino acids. V was cut by 1 base and J by 6 bases, with 10 bases left in between. CDR3 nucleotide sequence: TGTGCCAGCAGCTTAGAAGGTCGGCCTCAGCCCCAGCATTTT. Its translation: CASSLEGRPQPQHF.

This clonotype was counted between two and nine times. The chain has TRBV30 and TRBJ1-6, with unresolved D. Germline V CDR1 and CDR2: GTSNPN, SVGIG (reference sequence). CDR3 length: 13 residues. V was clipped by 1 base and J by 10 bases, with 11 bases between them. CDR3 DNA: TGTGCCTGGAGTGGCTCGAGAAACTCACCCCTCCACTTT. Amino acid sequence: CAWSGSRNSPLHF.

The table lists this clonotype with many counts. The chain links TRBV4-1 to TRBJ1-2; D is unclear. Trimming took 0 bases from V and 6 from J, leaving 14 bases between them. Per the germline V gene, CDR1 is MGHRA and CDR2 is YSYEKL. The CDR3 has 15 amino acids. The CDR3 region has the DNA TGCGCCAGCAGCCAAGATCTTAAGGGTTGGCATGGCTACACCTTC. Protein: CASSQDLKGWHGYTF.

There are many counts of this clonotype. The rearrangement uses TRBV7-2 and TRBJ1-2, with 8 nucleotides matching TRBD1. The CDR3 contains 15 residues. V dropped 5 bases and J dropped 6; count of bases not matched to a gene: 11. The germline gives CDR1 SGHTA, CDR2 FQGNSA. CDR3 amino acids: CASSVTDRVVNGYTF. As DNA, the CDR3 is TGTGCCAGCAGCGTAACGGACAGGGTGGTAAATGGCTACACCTTC.

The chain employs TRBV12-5 and TRBJ2-7, with TRBD2 identical over 8 bases. The CDR3 consists of 15 residues. V lost 0 bases, J lost 5 bases, and 6 bases stayed unmatched. Germline V CDR1 and CDR2: LGHNT, FRNRAP. The CDR3 region is CASGLVAGDSDEQYF. CDR3 nucleotide sequence: TGTGCTAGTGGTTTGGTAGCGGGAGATTCGGACGAGCAGTACTTC.

The chain couples TRBV11-1 to TRBJ1-3; perhaps TRBD1 as D (5 bases). Per the germline V gene, CDR1 is SGHAT and CDR2 is FQDESV (reference sequence). The CDR3 has 16 residues. The ends were cut back, 7 bases at V and 3 bases at J, with 19 bases in the middle. As DNA, the CDR3 is TGTGCCAGCACTATGTGGGACGGCCTCGTTGGAAACACCATATATTTT. Amino acids: CASTMWDGLVGNTIYF.

In its sample, this clonotype was seen many times. J is TRBJ2-7 and V is TRBV2; 10 nucleotides agree with TRBD2. In germline, CDR1 is SNHLY, CDR2 FYNNEI. With 6 bases clipped from V and 4 bases from J, the junction kept 3 bases outside the gene matches. The CDR3 is 13 residues long. In DNA form, the CDR3 reads TGTGCCAGCAGCAGGACTAGCGGTTACGAGCAGTACTTC. This encodes CASSRTSGYEQYF. The full variable domain, its missing parts supplied by reference TRBV2 and TRBJ2-7, is EPEVTQTPSHQVTQMGQEVILRCVPISNHLYFYWYRQILGQKVEFLVSFYNNEISEKSEIFDDQFSVERPDGSNFTLKIRSTKLEDSAMYFCASSRTSGYEQYFGPGTRLTVT.

Many counts were recorded for this clonotype. This sequence joins TRBV12-3 or TRBV12-4 and TRBJ2-7; the D gene could be TRBD1 or TRBD2 (5 bases each). The CDR3 is 12 amino acids. V was clipped by 5 bases and J by 0 bases, with 5 bases between them. CDR3 residues: CASSGGSYEQYF. CDR3 nucleotides: TGTGCCAGCAGTGGGGGCTCCTACGAGCAGTACTTC.

This clonotype has more than one count but fewer than ten. The chain couples TRBV12-3 or TRBV12-4 to TRBJ1-1; D perhaps matches TRBD1 (5 bases). The CDR3 is 15 residues long. Between the trimmed V and J ends, which lost 4 bases and 4 bases, there was a span of 16 bases. CDR3 sequence reads: CASSSRQRGVTEAFF. The CDR3 DNA sequence: TGTGCCAGCAGTTCAAGACAGCGAGGAGTCACTGAAGCTTTCTTT.

The rearrangement links TRBV11-3 to TRBJ2-7, with TRBD1 as a possible D gene (6 bases). This CDR3 region has 13 residues. The V and J ends lost 2 bases and 7 bases respectively, with 12 bases between them. Germline V gene sequence: CDR1 SGHNT, CDR2 YENEEA. In DNA form, the CDR3 reads TGTGCCAGCAGCTTAACAGGGCGGCATGAGCAGTACTTC. Residues: CASSLTGRHEQYF.

This clonotype appeared many times. CDR3 sequence: CASSIKGSSGANVLTF. In DNA form, the CDR3 reads TGTGCCAGTAGTATAAAAGGTAGCTCTGGGGCCAACGTCCTGACTTTC. The gene calls are TRBV19 and TRBJ2-6; D remains ambiguous. The CDR3 extends over 16 amino acids. The V end was cut by 2 bases, the J end by 0 bases, with 8 bases between. Germline assignment: CDR1 LNHDA and CDR2 SQIVND (reference sequence).